Each of the 27 T cell receptor beta chains below was sequenced from the same sample in a study of breast tumors, draining lymph nodes, adjacent tissues (dated by TCRdb to 2016 to 2017). The lymph node samples were taken from the axillary draining lymph nodes of breast cancer patients. Library method: multiplex PCR. For sequencing, an Illumina HiSeq 2000 was employed. TCRdb reran the public reads through fastp at Q25 and MiXCR, keeping productive beta chains. Here each entry gathers all rows of one CDR3 protein and keeps the most common genes and DNA. The sample yields under 350,000 distinct CDR3 sequences; over 25% were counted once. The top ten constitute 0.85% to 1.2% of the sample. Sequenced material: axillary lymph node tissue. These receptors all stem from a female donor with breast cancer. Some clones in this sample may be carry-over from other donors' samples.

The CDR3 sequence is CASSYEINRGRPYEQYF. The CDR3 bases are TGTGCCAGCAGTTACGAGATTAACAGGGGGAGACCCTACGAGCAGTACTTC. V gene TRBV6-2 or TRBV6-3 combines with J gene TRBJ2-7, with 8 nucleotides matching TRBD1. Germline V lookup: CDR1 MNHEY, CDR2 SVGEGT. J gave up 2 bases and V 2 bases, and 11 bases lay outside the gene matches. The CDR3 consists of 17 residues.

This clonotype was found a few times. V usage is TRBV6-2 or TRBV6-3 and J usage is TRBJ2-3; D unclear. The CDR3 sequence is 13 residues long. V was trimmed by 6 bases and J by 4 bases, leaving 11 bases between them. The germline V gene has CDR1 MNHEY and CDR2 SVGEGT. For the CDR3, the DNA is TGTGCCAGCAGCCGTTTAGAGGCAGATACGCAGTATTTT. Its protein is CASSRLEADTQYF.

This clonotype came up many times. CDR3 nucleotide sequence: TGTGCCAGCAGCTTAGCTGGAGAGTCCCACTACGAGCAGTACTTC. It translates to CASSLAGESHYEQYF. The genes are TRBV7-8 and TRBJ2-7; no firm D call. This CDR3 has 15 residues. Germline assignment: CDR1 SGHVS and CDR2 FQNEAQ. V was trimmed by 0 bases and J by 3 bases, leaving 12 bases between them.

This clonotype was counted only a few times. J is TRBJ2-7 and V is TRBV6-6; D is ambiguous. Germline loops: CDR1 MNHNY, CDR2 SVGAGI (reference sequence). This CDR3 region has 15 residues. The ends were cut back, 2 bases at V and 0 bases at J, with 11 bases in the middle. For the CDR3, the DNA is TGTGCCAGCAGTTACGACCAGCCGAGCTCCTACGAGCAGTACTTC. Translation: CASSYDQPSSYEQYF.

This clonotype has ten or more counts. The chain is built from TRBV24-1 and TRBJ2-1; 8 positions match TRBD1. V shed 2 bases, J shed 9 bases, and the junction held 11 bases outside the gene matches. Per germline, CDR1 KGHDR and CDR2 SFDVKD. The CDR3 is 16 amino acids. This CDR3 is CATSDSTGGSDGEQFF. CDR3 coding DNA: TGTGCCACCAGTGATTCCACAGGGGGGTCGGATGGTGAGCAGTTCTTC.

In this sample, this clonotype turned up many times. V and J are TRBV11-2 and TRBJ2-7; 8 bases fit TRBD2. Germline V CDR1 and CDR2: SGHAT, FQNNGV. Losses at the gene ends were 1 base for V and 4 bases for J; bases not matched to a gene: 18. The CDR3 is 19 residues long. In DNA form, the CDR3 reads TGTGCCAGCAGCTTAGGGGTCGGGGTTGTCGGGACTAGGGGGTACGAGCAGTACTTC. It is translated as CASSLGVGVVGTRGYEQYF.

This clonotype was found many times. The chain recombines TRBV28 with TRBJ1-6; D not resolved. The germline CDR1 and CDR2 sequences are MDHEN and SYDVKM. The CDR3 runs to 11 residues. V was cut by 3 bases and J by 9 bases, with 3 bases left in between. The CDR3, as DNA: TGTGCCAGCAGTTTTAGTTCACCCCTCCACTTT. Translation gives CASSFSSPLHF.

This clonotype has ten or more counts. The rearrangement joins TRBV24-1 to TRBJ1-5; 11 nucleotides match TRBD1. The CDR3 runs to 16 residues. Losses at the gene ends were 3 bases for V and 5 bases for J; bases not matched to a gene: 5. Germline CDR1 and CDR2: KGHDR and SFDVKD. CDR3 in amino acids: CATSDTRTGGYQPQHF. The CDR3 bases are TGTGCCACCAGTGATACGAGGACAGGGGGCTATCAGCCCCAGCATTTT.

On this clonotype: This sequence may be a read error, since a much larger clone differs from it by one base. This chain uses TRBV7-2 with TRBJ2-3; 15 bases fit TRBD2. The CDR3 has 17 amino acids. The V and J ends lost 4 bases and 10 bases, in that order; junction bases with no gene match: 12. Per germline, CDR1 SGHTA and CDR2 FQGNSA. Here the CDR3 reads CASSSGLAGGPGDPQYF. In nucleotides, the CDR3 is TGTGCCAGCAGCTCCGGACTAGCGGGAGGGCCCGGGGATCCGCAGTATTTT.

This clonotype was seen many times. The V gene is TRBV19, the J gene TRBJ2-7; unclear D gene. The germline gives CDR1 LNHDA, CDR2 SQIVND (reference sequence). V was clipped by 5 bases and J by 2 bases, with 10 bases between them. The length of the CDR3 is 13 residues. CDR3 bases: TGTGCCAGTAGTTTTGACATCACCTACGAGCAGTACTTC. Translation: CASSFDITYEQYF.

As concerns this clonotype: This clone may be a read error of a much larger clone one base away. J is TRBJ1-5 and V is TRBV13, with a tentative D call TRBD1 (5 bases). V was trimmed by 3 bases and J by 2 bases, leaving 14 bases between them. There are 16 residues in the CDR3. CDR1 is PRHDT, CDR2 FYEKMQ, per germline (reference sequence). The CDR3 sequence is CASSLGGKDGNQPQHF. The CDR3 nucleotides read TGTGCCAGCAGCTTGGGGGGTAAGGATGGCAATCAGCCCCAGCATTTT.

This clonotype was observed at least ten times. CDR3 nucleotide sequence: TGTGCCACCAGTCAAACGGGGGGGGGACTTCGCGGGGAGCTGTTTTTT. Protein: CATSQTGGGLRGELFF. The genes are TRBV24-1 and TRBJ2-2; 8 nucleotides line up with TRBD2. This CDR3 is 16 amino acids long. V trimming: 6 bases; J trimming: 7 bases; junction bases outside the gene matches: 12. The germline V gene has CDR1 KGHDR and CDR2 SFDVKD.

With regard to this clonotype: Compared with germline, one end of the junction differs, possibly owing to a read error. This rearrangement joins TRBV30 to TRBJ1-6; 8 bases map to TRBD1. Germline V lookup: CDR1 GTSNPN, CDR2 SVGIG (reference sequence). The CDR3 length is 14 residues. The DNA of the CDR3 is TGTCCCTGGAGTGTGAGGACAGGGTATCCACCCCTCCACTTT. Translating it yields CPWSVRTGYPPLHF.

Regarding this clonotype: A much larger clone sits a single nucleotide away, making a read error possible. In DNA form, the CDR3 reads TGTGCTAGTGGATCGGGACTCCACTGGCGACGAGAGCAGTACTTC. Translation gives CASGSGLHWRREQYF. The rearrangement links TRBV12-5 to TRBJ2-7, with D perhaps TRBD2 (6 bases). CDR1 is LGHNT and CDR2 is FRNRAP in the germline V gene. Between the trimmed V and J ends, which lost 6 bases and 7 bases, there was a span of 22 bases. This CDR3 comprises 15 residues.

The sample holds a few counts of this clonotype. This sequence may be a read error, since a much larger clone differs from it by one base. In this CDR3 the conserved last residue, phenylalanine or tryptophan, is missing, so a read error is likely. The genes are TRBV7-2 and TRBJ2-1; TRBD2 matches at 7 bases. Trimming took 3 bases from V and 6 from J; bases not matched to a gene: 5. The CDR3 contains 14 residues. CDR1 is SGHTA and CDR2 is FQGNSA in the germline V gene. Here the CDR3 DNA reads TGTGCCAGCAGCTTTAGGCGGGAGCCCAATGAGCAGTTCCTC. Translated: CASSFRREPNEQFL.

The chain is built from TRBV29-1 and TRBJ1-1; TRBD1 agrees at 9 bases. V gave up 6 bases and J gave up 5 bases; unmatched junction bases: 10. CDR1 and CDR2 (germline): SQVTM, ANQGSEA. The length of the CDR3 is 14 residues. In nucleotides, the CDR3 is TGCAGCGTCCCCGACAGGGGGGGAAATACTGAAGCTTTCTTT. Its translation: CSVPDRGGNTEAFF. Full variable domain (remainder filled in from reference TRBV29-1 and TRBJ1-1): SAVISQKPSRDICQRGTSLTIQCQVDSQVTMMFWYRQQPGQSLTLIATANQGSEATYESGFVIDKFPISRPNLTFSTLTVSNMSPEDSSIYLCSVPDRGGNTEAFFGQGTRLTVV.

J is TRBJ2-6 and V is TRBV10-3; tentatively, D is TRBD1 or TRBD2 (7 bases each). Germline V CDR1 and CDR2: ENHRY, SYGVKD. V shed 11 bases and J shed 2 bases, with 25 bases lying between them. The CDR3 has 18 residues. The CDR3, as DNA: TGTGCCGGCAGTTACCTGGCAGGGGGGGCCCCTGGGGCCAACGTCCTGACTTTC. Its protein product is CAGSYLAGGAPGANVLTF.

Comments on this clonotype: The DNA is left out, because the CDR3 cannot be placed on it with certainty; the CDR3 is given as TCRdb lists it. This chain uses TRBV9 with TRBJ1-2. The CDR3 comprises 13 residues, both ends counted. Germline V gene data show CDR1 as SGDLS and CDR2 as YYNGEE. The CDR3 protein is CASSVAVGSGNTF.

The rearrangement uses TRBV11-3 and TRBJ2-5, with 9 bases matching TRBD1. This CDR3 comprises 21 residues. In germline, CDR1 is SGHNT, CDR2 YENEEA. Unmatched junction bases numbered 27, after V lost 5 bases and J lost 5 bases. The DNA of the CDR3 is TGTGCCAGCAGCAAGACAGGGGGTGGGGAGACCGGGGAGCTGTTTCGGGAGACCCAGTACTTC. Translation gives CASSKTGGGETGELFRETQYF.

This clonotype was recorded a few times. A much larger clone differs by one base, so this may be a read error. The rearrangement uses TRBV5-1 and TRBJ2-5, with D possibly matching TRBD2 (6 bases). V was pared by 4 bases and J by 8 bases, with 18 bases between. This CDR3 spans 14 amino acids. CDR1 and CDR2 (germline): SGHRS, YFSETQ. The CDR3 region has the DNA TGCGCCAGCAGCATAGGACGGTCGGGAGACACCCAGTACTTC. It yields the protein CASSIGRSGDTQYF.

Regarding this clonotype: A read error is possible here, since a much larger clone lies one base away. The J gene is TRBJ2-7, the V gene TRBV2; the D is unclear. The CDR3 length is 13 residues. V dropped 5 bases and J dropped 4 bases, with 12 bases sitting between them. The germline gives CDR1 SNHLY, CDR2 FYNNEI. The CDR3 is CASSLPAGYEQYF. The CDR3 DNA is TGTGCCAGCAGTTTACCCGCCGGTTACGAGCAGTACTTC.

This clonotype was counted once. An end of the junction does not agree with germline; a read error may underlie this. The V call is TRBV10-3, the J call TRBJ2-4; tentatively, D is TRBD2 (6 bases). Germline-derived CDR1 and CDR2 are ENHRY and SYGVKD. CDR3 size: 13 residues. The CDR3 nucleotides are TGTGCGATAGGGCGGGAAGCCAAAAACATTCGGTACTTC. This gives the protein CAIGREAKNIRYF.

The chain links TRBV28 to TRBJ2-3; D possibly corresponds to TRBD1 (7 bases). The CDR3 is 14 residues long. Trimming took 4 bases from V and 2 from J, leaving 10 bases between them. The germline V gene has CDR1 MDHEN and CDR2 SYDVKM. CDR3 sequence (DNA): TGTGCCAGCAGTTCAGGGGGGAACACAGATACGCAGTATTTT. It is translated as CASSSGGNTDTQYF.

The gene calls are TRBV12-5 and TRBJ2-7; possible D gene TRBD1, 6 bases. Between the trimmed V and J ends, which lost 3 bases and 6 bases, there was a span of 21 bases. Germline V lookup: CDR1 LGHNT, CDR2 FRNRAP. The CDR3 extends over 16 amino acids. CDR3 coding DNA: TGTGCTAGTGGTTTCGTAACGGGGATTCAGGGGAGCGAGCAGTACTTC. It translates to CASGFVTGIQGSEQYF.

This clonotype has at least ten counts. The CDR3 bases are TGTGCCAGCAGCCCATTTGCGGGGGGCACCTACGAGCAGTACTTC. Encoded protein: CASSPFAGGTYEQYF. V is TRBV7-6 and J is TRBJ2-7, with TRBD2 matching over 8 bases. Germline V gene lookup returns CDR1 SGHVS and CDR2 FNYEAQ. CDR3 length equals 15 residues. J gave up 2 bases and V 5 bases, and 8 bases lay outside the gene matches.

This clonotype was counted at least ten times. The chain couples TRBV4-3 to TRBJ1-2; D is perhaps TRBD1 (6 bases). CDR3 size: 13 residues. CDR1 LGHNA and CDR2 YSLEER come from the germline V gene. V was trimmed by 2 bases and J by 4 bases, leaving 8 bases between them. The CDR3 region is CASSQIQGYGYTF. As DNA, the CDR3 is TGCGCCAGCAGCCAAATACAGGGCTATGGCTACACCTTC.

This chain joins TRBV6-1 and TRBJ1-5; D may be TRBD1 (6 bases). This CDR3 contains 15 residues. V shed 1 base and J shed 6 bases, with 13 bases lying between them. From germline, CDR1 is MNHNS and CDR2 SASEGT. The CDR3 here is CASSEGTTGTQPQHF. In nucleotides, the CDR3 is TGTGCCAGCAGTGAAGGAACAACAGGGACTCAGCCCCAGCATTTT.